This paragraph reports one TCR beta chain. What it binds is unknown. Sequencing followed a ViraFEST assay step that expanded antigen-specific CD4+ T cells with viral peptide pools. Having been cultured for 9 to 11 days, the cells underwent CD4+ T cell isolation. The individual was infected with SARS-CoV-2 between March and December 2020, as confirmed by PCR. Participants were given two doses of BNT162b2 or mRNA-1273 vaccine. It was with approximately 10 IU/ml IL-2 and about 10 ug/ml peptides that roughly 2.2 million PBMC per well were cultured. Half-medium exchanges with IL-2 medium took place on days 3 and 7. Libraries were prepared by immunoSEQ multiplex PCR; TCRdb keeps only in-frame clonotypes and omits some of them. This table has approximately 14,000 clones, roughly 70% appearing once. This sample is drawn from a study of vaccination effects on CD4 cells after COVID-19. Study at large: The study sampled three convalescent patients both early and late after vaccination.

Findings of the study overall: Late in the post-vaccination period, infection-induced and vaccine-induced clones underwent marked clonal contraction.

The CDR3 is 16 amino acids. Trimming stripped 0 bases from V and 0 bases from J, with 9 bases between. Germline lookup yields CDR1 LNHNV and CDR2 YYDKDF (reference sequence). The TCR sequence derives from a human donor who had a prior SARS-CoV-2 infection. The chain has TRBV15 and TRBJ1-5; D is ambiguous. Here the sequenced sample was CD4+ T cells from PBMCs cultured with HCoV-NL63 spike peptides, taken after COVID-19 vaccination. As DNA, the CDR3 is TGTGCCACCAGCAGAGAAGCGGGGATTAGCAATCAGCCCCAGCATTTT. It encodes CATSREAGISNQPQHF.